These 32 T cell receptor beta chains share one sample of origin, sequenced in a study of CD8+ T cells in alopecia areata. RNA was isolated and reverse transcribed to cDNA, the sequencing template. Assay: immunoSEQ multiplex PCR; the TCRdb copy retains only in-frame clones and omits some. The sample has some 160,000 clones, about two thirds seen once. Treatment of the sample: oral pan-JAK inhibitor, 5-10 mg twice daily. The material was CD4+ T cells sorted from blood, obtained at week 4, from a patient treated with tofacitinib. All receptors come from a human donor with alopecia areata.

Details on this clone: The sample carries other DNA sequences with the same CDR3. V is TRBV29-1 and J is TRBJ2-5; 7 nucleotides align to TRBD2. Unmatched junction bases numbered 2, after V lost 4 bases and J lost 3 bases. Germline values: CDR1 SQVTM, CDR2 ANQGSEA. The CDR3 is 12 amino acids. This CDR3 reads CSVGRGEETQYF. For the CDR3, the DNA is TGCAGCGTTGGTCGGGGGGAAGAGACCCAGTACTTC.

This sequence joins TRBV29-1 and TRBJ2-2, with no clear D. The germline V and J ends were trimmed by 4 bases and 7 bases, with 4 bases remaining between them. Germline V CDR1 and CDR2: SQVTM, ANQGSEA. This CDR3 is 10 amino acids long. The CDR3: CSVVDGELFF. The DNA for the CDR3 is TGCAGCGTTGTGGACGGGGAGCTGTTTTTT.

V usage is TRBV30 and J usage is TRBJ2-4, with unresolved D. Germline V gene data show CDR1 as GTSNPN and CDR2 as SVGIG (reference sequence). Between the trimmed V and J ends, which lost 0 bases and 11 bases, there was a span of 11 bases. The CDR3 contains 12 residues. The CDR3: CAWSVSRRLQYF. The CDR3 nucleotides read TGTGCCTGGAGTGTTTCCCGACGACTTCAGTACTTC. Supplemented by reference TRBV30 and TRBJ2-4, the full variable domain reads SQTIHQWPATLVQPVGSPLSLECTVEGTSNPNLYWYRQAAGRGLQLLFYSVGIGQISSEVPQNLSASRPQDRQFILSSKKLLLSDSGFYLCAWSVSRRLQYFGAGTRLSVL.

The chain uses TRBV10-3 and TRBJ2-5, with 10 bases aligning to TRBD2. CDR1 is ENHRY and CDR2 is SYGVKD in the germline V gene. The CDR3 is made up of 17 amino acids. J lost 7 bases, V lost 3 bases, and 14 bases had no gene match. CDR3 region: CAISESLAGGHGWTQYF. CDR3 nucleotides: TGTGCCATCAGTGAATCCTTAGCGGGGGGCCACGGATGGACCCAGTACTTC.

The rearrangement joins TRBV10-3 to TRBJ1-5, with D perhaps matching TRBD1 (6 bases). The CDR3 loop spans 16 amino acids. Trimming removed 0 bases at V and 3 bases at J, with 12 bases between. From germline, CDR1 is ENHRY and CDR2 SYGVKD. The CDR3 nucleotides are TGTGCCATCAGTGAGTCGGTAGGGGGGTTCAATCAGCCCCAGCATTTT. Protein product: CAISESVGGFNQPQHF.

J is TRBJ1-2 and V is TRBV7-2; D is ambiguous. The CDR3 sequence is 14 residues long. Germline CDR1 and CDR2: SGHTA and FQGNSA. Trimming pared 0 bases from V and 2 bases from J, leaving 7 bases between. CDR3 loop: CASSLAAGNYGYTF. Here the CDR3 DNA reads TGTGCCAGCAGCTTAGCAGCGGGGAACTATGGCTACACCTTC.

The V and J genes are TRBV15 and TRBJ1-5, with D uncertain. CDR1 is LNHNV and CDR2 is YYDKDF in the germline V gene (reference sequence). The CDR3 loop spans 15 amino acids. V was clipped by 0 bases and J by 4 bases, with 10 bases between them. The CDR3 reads CATSRDGSGNQPQHF. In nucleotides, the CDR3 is TGTGCCACCAGCAGAGATGGGTCAGGAAATCAGCCCCAGCATTTT.

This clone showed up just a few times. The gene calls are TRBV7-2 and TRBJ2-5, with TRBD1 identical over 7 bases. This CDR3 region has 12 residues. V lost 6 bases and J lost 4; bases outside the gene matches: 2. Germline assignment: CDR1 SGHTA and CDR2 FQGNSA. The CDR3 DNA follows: TGTGCCAGCAGTAGGGACAGAGAGACCCAGTACTTC. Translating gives CASSRDRETQYF.

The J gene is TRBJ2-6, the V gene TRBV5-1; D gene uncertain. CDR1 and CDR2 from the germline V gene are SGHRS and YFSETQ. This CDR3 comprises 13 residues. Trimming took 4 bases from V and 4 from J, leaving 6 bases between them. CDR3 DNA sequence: TGCGCCAGCAGCCCAGCGGGGGCCAACGTCCTGACTTTC. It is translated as CASSPAGANVLTF.

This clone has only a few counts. CDR3 residues: CASSDYRGTGELFF. In DNA, the CDR3 is TGTGCCAGCAGTGACTACAGGGGCACCGGGGAGCTGTTTTTT. The V call is TRBV25-1, the J call TRBJ2-2; 7 bases line up with TRBD1. The germline V gene has CDR1 MGHDK and CDR2 SYGVNS. The CDR3 sequence is 14 residues long. Trimming took 3 bases from V and 4 from J; bases not matched to a gene: 2.

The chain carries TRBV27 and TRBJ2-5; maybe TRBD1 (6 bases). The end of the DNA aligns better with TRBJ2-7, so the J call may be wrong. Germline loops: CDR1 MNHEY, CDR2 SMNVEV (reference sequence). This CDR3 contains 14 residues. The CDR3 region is CASSLAGDTYEQYF. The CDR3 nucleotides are TGTGCCAGCAGTTTAGCCGGGGACACCTACGAGCAGTACTTC.

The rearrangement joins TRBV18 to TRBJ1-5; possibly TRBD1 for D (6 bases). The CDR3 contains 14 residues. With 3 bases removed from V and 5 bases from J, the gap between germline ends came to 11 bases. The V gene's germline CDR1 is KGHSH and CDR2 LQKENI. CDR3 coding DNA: TGTGCCAGCTCACCGGGACAATCGCATCAGCCCCAGCATTTT. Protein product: CASSPGQSHQPQHF.

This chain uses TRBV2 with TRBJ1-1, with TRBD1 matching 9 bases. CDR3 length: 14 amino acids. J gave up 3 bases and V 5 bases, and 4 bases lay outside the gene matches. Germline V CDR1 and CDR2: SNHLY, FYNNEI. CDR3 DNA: TGTGCCAGCAGTTGGGGACAGGGAGACACTGAAGCTTTCTTT. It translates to CASSWGQGDTEAFF.

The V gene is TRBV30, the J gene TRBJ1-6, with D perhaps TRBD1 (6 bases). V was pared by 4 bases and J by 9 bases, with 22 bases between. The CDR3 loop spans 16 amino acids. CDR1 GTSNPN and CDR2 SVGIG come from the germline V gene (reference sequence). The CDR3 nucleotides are TGTGCCTGGACCCCACAGGGCCCAAGGGTTAGTTCACCCCTCCACTTT. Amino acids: CAWTPQGPRVSSPLHF.

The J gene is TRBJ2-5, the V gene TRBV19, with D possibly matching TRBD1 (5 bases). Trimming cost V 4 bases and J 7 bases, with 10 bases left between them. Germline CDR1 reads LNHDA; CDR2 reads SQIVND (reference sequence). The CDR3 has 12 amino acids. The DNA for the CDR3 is TGTGCCAGTAGTAGCCAGGGTATGACCCAGTACTTC. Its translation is CASSSQGMTQYF. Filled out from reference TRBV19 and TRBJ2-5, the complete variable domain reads DGGITQSPKYLFRKEGQNVTLSCEQNLNHDAMYWYRQDPGQGLRLIYYSQIVNDFQKGDIAEGYSVSREKKESFPLTVTSAQKNPTAFYLCASSSQGMTQYFGPGTRLLVL.

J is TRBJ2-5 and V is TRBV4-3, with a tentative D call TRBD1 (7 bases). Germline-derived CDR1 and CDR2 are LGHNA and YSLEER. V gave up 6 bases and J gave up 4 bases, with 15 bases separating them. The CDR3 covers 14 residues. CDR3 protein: CASSRRGLGETQYF. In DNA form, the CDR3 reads TGCGCCAGCAGTAGGAGGGGGCTAGGAGAGACCCAGTACTTC.

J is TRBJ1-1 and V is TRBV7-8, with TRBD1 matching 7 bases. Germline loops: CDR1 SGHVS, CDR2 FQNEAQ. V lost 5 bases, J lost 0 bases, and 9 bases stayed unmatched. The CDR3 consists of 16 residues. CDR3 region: CASSRTGQSMNTEAFF. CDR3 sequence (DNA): TGTGCCAGCAGCCGAACGGGACAGTCCATGAACACTGAAGCTTTCTTT.

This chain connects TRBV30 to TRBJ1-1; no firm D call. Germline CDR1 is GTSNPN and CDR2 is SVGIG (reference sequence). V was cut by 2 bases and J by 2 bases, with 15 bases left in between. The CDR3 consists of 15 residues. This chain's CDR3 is CAWSFIETGNTEAFF. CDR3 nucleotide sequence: TGTGCCTGGAGTTTTATCGAGACCGGTAACACTGAAGCTTTCTTT.

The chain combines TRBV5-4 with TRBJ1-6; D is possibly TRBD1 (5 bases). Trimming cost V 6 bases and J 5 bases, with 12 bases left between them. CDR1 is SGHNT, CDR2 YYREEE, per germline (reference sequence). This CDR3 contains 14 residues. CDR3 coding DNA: TGTGCCAGCACGAGAGGAGGGGATAATTCACCCCTCCACTTT. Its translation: CASTRGGDNSPLHF. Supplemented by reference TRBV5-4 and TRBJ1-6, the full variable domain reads ETGVTQSPTHLIKTRGQQVTLRCSSQSGHNTVSWYQQALGQGPQFIFQYYREEENGRGNFPPRFSGLQFPNYSSELNVNALELDDSALYLCASTRGGDNSPLHFGNGTRLTVT.

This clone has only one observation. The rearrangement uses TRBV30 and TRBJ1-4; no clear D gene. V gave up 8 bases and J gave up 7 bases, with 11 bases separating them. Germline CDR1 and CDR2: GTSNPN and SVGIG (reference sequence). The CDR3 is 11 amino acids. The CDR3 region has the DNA TGTGCCAGAGATGGAGGTGAAAAACTGTTTTTT. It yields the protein CARDGGEKLFF.

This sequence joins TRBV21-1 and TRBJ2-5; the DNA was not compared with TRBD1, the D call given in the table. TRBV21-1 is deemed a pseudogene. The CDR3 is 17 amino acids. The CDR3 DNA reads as TGTGCCAGCAGCAAAGTTCCTGGAGCAGGGGCTAAGGAGACCCAGTACTTC. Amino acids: CASSKVPGAGAKETQYF.

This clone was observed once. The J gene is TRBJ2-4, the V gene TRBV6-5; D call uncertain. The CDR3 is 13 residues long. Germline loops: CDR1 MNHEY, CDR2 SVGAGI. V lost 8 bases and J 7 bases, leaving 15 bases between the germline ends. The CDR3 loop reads CASSFRQGNIQYF. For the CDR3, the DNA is TGTGCCAGCTCTTTCCGCCAAGGCAACATTCAGTACTTC.

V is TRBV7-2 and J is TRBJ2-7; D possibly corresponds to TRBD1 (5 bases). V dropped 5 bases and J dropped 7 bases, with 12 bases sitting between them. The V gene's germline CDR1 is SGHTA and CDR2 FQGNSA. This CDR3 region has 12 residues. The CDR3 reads CASSEQGWEQYF. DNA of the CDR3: TGTGCCAGCAGCGAGCAGGGTTGGGAGCAGTACTTC. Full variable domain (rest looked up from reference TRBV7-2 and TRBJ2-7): GAGVSQSPSNKVTEKGKDVELRCDPISGHTALYWYRQSLGQGLEFLIYFQGNSAPDKSGLPSDRFSAERTGGSVSTLTIQRTQQEDSAVYLCASSEQGWEQYFGPGTRLTVT.

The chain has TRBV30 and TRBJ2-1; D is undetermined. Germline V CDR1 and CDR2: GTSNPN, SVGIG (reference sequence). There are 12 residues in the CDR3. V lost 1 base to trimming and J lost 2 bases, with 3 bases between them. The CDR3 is CAWSAAYNEQFF. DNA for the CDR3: TGTGCCTGGAGTGCAGCCTACAATGAGCAGTTCTTC.

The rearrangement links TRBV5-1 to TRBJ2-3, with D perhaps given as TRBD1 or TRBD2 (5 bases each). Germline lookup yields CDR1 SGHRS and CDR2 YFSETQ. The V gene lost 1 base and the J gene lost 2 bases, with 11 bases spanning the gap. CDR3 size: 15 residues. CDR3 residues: CASSLRGLSTDTQYF. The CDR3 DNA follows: TGCGCCAGCAGCTTGCGGGGCCTATCCACAGATACGCAGTATTTT.

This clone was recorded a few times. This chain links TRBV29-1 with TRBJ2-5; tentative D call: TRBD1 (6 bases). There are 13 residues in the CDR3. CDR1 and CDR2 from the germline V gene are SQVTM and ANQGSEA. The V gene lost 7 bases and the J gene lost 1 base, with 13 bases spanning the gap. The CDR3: CSGRQATQETQYF. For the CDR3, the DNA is TGCAGCGGCCGACAGGCTACCCAAGAGACCCAGTACTTC.

As DNA, the CDR3 is TGTGCCAGCAGCTTAAGTTTTACAGAGACCCAGTACTTC. This gives the protein CASSLSFTETQYF. The chain is built from TRBV7-9 and TRBJ2-5, with unresolved D. CDR3 length: 13 residues. Trimming removed 2 bases from V and 4 bases from J, with 8 bases in between. CDR1 is SEHNR, CDR2 FQNEAQ, per germline (reference sequence).

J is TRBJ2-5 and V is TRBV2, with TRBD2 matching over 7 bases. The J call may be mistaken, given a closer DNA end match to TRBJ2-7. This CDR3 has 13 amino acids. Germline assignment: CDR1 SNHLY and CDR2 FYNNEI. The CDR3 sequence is CASSEQAGYEQYF. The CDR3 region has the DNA TGTGCCAGCAGTGAGCAAGCGGGATACGAGCAGTACTTC.

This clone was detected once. CDR3 in amino acids: CSAGQGGHEQYF. CDR3 DNA: TGCAGCGCCGGACAGGGAGGGCACGAGCAGTACTTC. The chain couples TRBV29-1 to TRBJ2-7, with D tentatively TRBD1 (8 bases). The CDR3 has 12 residues. Looked up from germline, CDR1 is SQVTM and CDR2 is ANQGSEA. With 7 bases removed from V and 5 bases from J, the gap between germline ends came to 15 bases.

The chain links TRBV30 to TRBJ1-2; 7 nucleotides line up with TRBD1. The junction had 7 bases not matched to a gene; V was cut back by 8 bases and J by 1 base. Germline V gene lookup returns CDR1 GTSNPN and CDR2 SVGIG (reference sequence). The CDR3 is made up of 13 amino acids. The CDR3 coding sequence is TGTGCCCAGGGGGACAGAGATAACTATGGCTACACCTTC. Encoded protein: CAQGDRDNYGYTF.

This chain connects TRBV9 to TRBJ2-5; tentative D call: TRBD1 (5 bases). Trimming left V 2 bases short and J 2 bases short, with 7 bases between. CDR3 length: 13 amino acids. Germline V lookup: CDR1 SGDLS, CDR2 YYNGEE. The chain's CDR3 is CASSVGHQETQYF. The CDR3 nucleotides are TGTGCCAGCAGCGTGGGGCATCAAGAGACCCAGTACTTC.

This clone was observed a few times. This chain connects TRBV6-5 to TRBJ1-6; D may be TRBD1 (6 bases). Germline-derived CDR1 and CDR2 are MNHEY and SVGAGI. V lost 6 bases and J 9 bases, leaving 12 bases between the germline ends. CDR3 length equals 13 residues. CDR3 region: CASSHREASPLHF. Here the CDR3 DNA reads TGTGCCAGCAGCCACAGGGAGGCTTCACCCCTCCACTTT.